These T cell receptor beta chains were read from a single sample in a study of blood T cell repertoires in COVID-19. Produced via immunoSEQ multiplex PCR; TCRdb's table is partial and in-frame only. In the table there are about 280,000 clones, roughly 89% of which are singletons. The sequenced sample consisted of PBMCs or T cells enriched from blood (not recorded which). The receptor source for this set is a woman aged 18-35 years with acute COVID-19. Both conserved end residues are part of each CDR3. Each record gives: J gene, D gene, V gene, clone size, CDR3 DNA, CDR3 protein. A D gene is named only where the DNA matches it firmly. Clone size is shown for a subset of rows, as once, few, many or a class of expanded clone.

TRBJ2-1 TRBD2 TRBV13 few TGTGCCAGCAGCCCAAGCCTAGGACTAGCGGGAGCCGGCAATGAGCAGTTCTTC CASSPSLGLAGAGNEQFF
TRBJ1-5 - TRBV4-1 - TGCGCCAGCAGCCAAGGGGAGGAGAGCAATCAGCCCCAGCATTTT CASSQGEESNQPQHF
TRBJ1-5 TRBD1 TRBV6-6 - TGTGCCAGCAGTCAACCTGGGCAGGGGGCTCTTCAGCCCCAGCATTTT CASSQPGQGALQPQHF
TRBJ2-5 - TRBV7-8 - TGTGCCAGCAGCCTAGAGACGTGGAGCCAAGAGACCCAGTACTTC CASSLETWSQETQYF
TRBJ2-7 TRBD1 TRBV6-5 - TGTGCCAGCAGTTACTCGACAGGGGCCGAGCAGTACTTC CASSYSTGAEQYF
TRBJ1-2 - TRBV29-1 - TGCAGCGTTGAAGAGGGGGGGCCGGGGGCGCCCGGGCCCTATGGCTACACCTTC CSVEEGGPGAPGPYGYTF
TRBJ2-1 TRBD1 TRBV27 - TGTGCCAGCAGTTTCATCCAGGGGGCCAATGAGCAGTTCTTC CASSFIQGANEQFF
TRBJ2-5 TRBD1 TRBV7-9 - TGTGCCAGTGGGACAGGGGGCCGAGAGACCCAGTACTTC CASGTGGRETQYF
TRBJ2-6 - TRBV4-2 many TGTGCCAGCAGCCACCGGGACACTAACTCTGGGGCCAACGTCCTGACTTTC CASSHRDTNSGANVLTF
TRBJ2-4 TRBD1 TRBV12-3/TRBV12-4 - TGTGCCAGCAATCCACAGGGGGCGAACATTCAGTACTTC CASNPQGANIQYF
TRBJ2-3 - TRBV2 - TGTGCCAGCGGCACTATCAGGGTAACAGATACGCAGTATTTT CASGTIRVTDTQYF
TRBJ2-1 - TRBV24-1 - TGTGCCACCAGTGGTCTCTTCGGGGATAGCTACAATGAGCAGTTCTTC CATSGLFGDSYNEQFF
TRBJ1-1 TRBD1 TRBV7-6 - TGTGCCAGCAGATCTCGGACAGGGTTGAACACTGAAGCTTTCTTT CASRSRTGLNTEAFF
TRBJ2-1 TRBD1 TRBV4-2 - TGTGCCAGCAGCCAGGACCCGAATTTAGGACAGGTCTACAATGAGCAGTTCTTC CASSQDPNLGQVYNEQFF
TRBJ2-7 TRBD1 TRBV5-5 - TGTGCCAGCGCAGGGGACAGGGGCTACGAGCAGTACTTC CASAGDRGYEQYF
TRBJ1-3 - TRBV6-5 - TGTGCCAGCATTAGAACAGTTACTGGAAACACCATATATTTT CASIRTVTGNTIYF
TRBJ2-1 TRBD2 TRBV4-3 - TGCGCCAGCAGCCCGCGGACTAGCCAACAGACCTACAATGAGCAGTTCTTC CASSPRTSQQTYNEQFF
TRBJ2-2 - TRBV7-3 - TGTGCCAGCAGCTCACGTACCGGGAATACCGGGGAGCTGTTTTTT CASSSRTGNTGELFF